The 14 T cell receptor beta chains below all came from one sample that was sequenced in a study of lymphopenia after photon versus proton radiotherapy. The data were produced by immunoSEQ multiplex PCR, yet TCRdb's version contains in-frame clones alone and is incomplete. The table includes thousands of clones, 70% to 80% detected once. The sample in question was peripheral blood, obtained from a patient treated with photon-based radiotherapy. All receptors derive from a man older than 75 with cholangiocarcinoma.

The V gene is TRBV7-3, the J gene TRBJ2-3; D is unresolved. The CDR3 runs to 13 residues. The germline CDR1 and CDR2 sequences are SGHTA and FQGTGA. Between the trimmed V and J ends, which lost 5 bases and 3 bases, there was a span of 9 bases. For the CDR3, the DNA is TGTGCCAGCAGCCAATTCACGACAGATACGCAGTATTTT. Amino acid sequence: CASSQFTTDTQYF.

The chain recombines TRBV6-6 with TRBJ1-4, with TRBD1 as a possible D gene (6 bases). The CDR3 runs to 15 residues. Trimming removed 4 bases from V and 8 bases from J, with 17 bases in between. Germline V gene sequence: CDR1 MNHNY, CDR2 SVGAGI (reference sequence). The CDR3 protein is CASSSLPGVREKLFF. The CDR3 DNA reads TGTGCCAGCAGTTCCCTCCCAGGGGTTCGGGAAAAACTGTTTTTT.

The chain joins TRBV5-1 to TRBJ1-4; maybe TRBD1 (6 bases). Germline CDR1 is SGHRS and CDR2 is YFSETQ. Trimming pared 2 bases from V and 4 bases from J, leaving 9 bases between. The CDR3 is 14 residues long. The CDR3 DNA sequence: TGCGCCAGCAGCTTACGGACAGATAATGAAAAACTGTTTTTT. It encodes CASSLRTDNEKLFF.

The genes are TRBV4-1 and TRBJ2-4, with D maybe TRBD2 (6 bases). The V end lost 0 bases, the J end lost 0 bases, and 21 bases lay between the germline ends. This CDR3 contains 20 residues. The germline V gene has CDR1 MGHRA and CDR2 YSYEKL. The CDR3 DNA is TGCGCCAGCAGCCAAGAATTTCGTGGGGGGACTTTCTTAGCCAAAAACATTCAGTACTTC. Its protein is CASSQEFRGGTFLAKNIQYF.

The rearrangement joins TRBV5-1 to TRBJ1-1; possible D gene TRBD1, 6 bases. The CDR3 covers 13 residues. The germline V gene has CDR1 SGHRS and CDR2 YFSETQ. Trimming removed 4 bases from V and 2 bases from J, with 9 bases in between. This CDR3 reads CASSRTANTEAFF. Written as DNA, the CDR3 is TGCGCCAGCAGCAGGACAGCTAACACTGAAGCTTTCTTT.

The chain links TRBV6-1 to TRBJ2-7; possibly TRBD1 for D (6 bases). This CDR3 comprises 13 residues. From germline, CDR1 is MNHNS and CDR2 SASEGT. V gave up 6 bases and J gave up 2 bases, with 11 bases separating them. The CDR3, as DNA: TGTGCCAGCAGACCGGACAGAACCTACGAGCAGTACTTC. Translated: CASRPDRTYEQYF.

This clone has a single count. The chain links TRBV19 to TRBJ2-2; a weak D match, TRBD2 (6 bases). Germline V CDR1 and CDR2: LNHDA, SQIVND (reference sequence). CDR3 size: 15 residues. Trimming left V 10 bases short and J 6 bases short, with 21 bases between. CDR3: CATQWGVRWPGELFF. DNA of the CDR3: TGTGCCACCCAGTGGGGGGTAAGATGGCCCGGGGAGCTGTTTTTT.

The chain combines TRBV7-4 with TRBJ1-1; no firm D call. This CDR3 comprises 12 residues. V lost 3 bases and J 10 bases, leaving 12 bases between the germline ends. The germline gives CDR1 SGHVT, CDR2 SQSDAQ. CDR3 sequence: CASSLGGEGAFF. For the CDR3, the DNA is TGTGCCAGCAGCTTGGGTGGGGAGGGAGCTTTCTTT. Using reference TRBV7-4 and TRBJ1-1 for the parts outside the CDR3, the full variable domain is GAGVSQSPRYKVAKRGRDVALRCDSISGHVTLYWYRQTLGQGSEVLTYSQSDAQRDKSGRPSGRFSAERPERSVSTLKIQRTEQGDSAVYLCASSLGGEGAFFGQGTRLTVV.

V gene TRBV2 combines with J gene TRBJ1-6, with 7 bases matching TRBD1. With 7 bases clipped from V and 0 bases from J, the junction kept 6 bases outside the gene matches. Looked up from germline, CDR1 is SNHLY and CDR2 is FYNNEI. The CDR3 has 16 amino acids. This chain's CDR3 is CASTQGQRSYNSPLHF. The CDR3 nucleotides are TGTGCCAGCACCCAGGGACAGCGCTCCTATAATTCACCCCTCCACTTT. Supplemented by reference TRBV2 and TRBJ1-6, the full variable domain reads EPEVTQTPSHQVTQMGQEVILRCVPISNHLYFYWYRQILGQKVEFLVSFYNNEISEKSEIFDDQFSVERPDGSNFTLKIRSTKLEDSAMYFCASTQGQRSYNSPLHFGNGTRLTVT.

Judged by abundance, this clone is large. The same CDR3 arises from other DNA sequences in this sample as well. The chain combines TRBV11-2 with TRBJ2-1, with D possibly matching TRBD2 (6 bases). CDR3 length: 12 amino acids. CDR1 is SGHAT and CDR2 is FQNNGV in the germline V gene. The germline V and J ends were trimmed by 3 bases and 8 bases, with 8 bases remaining between them. DNA for the CDR3: TGTGCCAGCAGCTTGGGGGGTCATGAGCAGTTCTTC. Amino acids: CASSLGGHEQFF.

V is TRBV2 and J is TRBJ1-4; unclear D gene. CDR1 and CDR2 from the germline V gene are SNHLY and FYNNEI. The CDR3 extends over 14 amino acids. Trimming took off 10 bases at V and 4 bases at J, with 16 bases between the two ends. The CDR3 reads CATSGTQYNEKLFF. DNA for the CDR3: TGTGCCACCTCGGGTACACAGTATAATGAAAAACTGTTTTTT.

Only a few counts were recorded for this clone. J is TRBJ2-3 and V is TRBV18, with D possibly matching TRBD2 (6 bases). This CDR3 comprises 15 residues. Germline V gives CDR1 KGHSH, CDR2 LQKENI. V lost 0 bases and J lost 1, with 8 bases in between. Here the CDR3 DNA reads TGTGCCAGCTCACCACCGTCTAGCGGCACAGATACGCAGTATTTT. Translation: CASSPPSSGTDTQYF. Complete variable domain (other parts from reference TRBV18 and TRBJ2-3): NAGVMQNPRHLVRRRGQEARLRCSPMKGHSHVYWYRQLPEEGLKFMVYLQKENIIDESGMPKERFSAEFPKEGPSILRIQQVVRGDSAAYFCASSPPSSGTDTQYFGPGTRLTVL.

V is TRBV6-5 and J is TRBJ1-5; no definite D call. The CDR3 runs to 12 residues. Trimming cost V 6 bases and J 4 bases, with 7 bases left between them. The V gene's germline CDR1 is MNHEY and CDR2 SVGAGI. The CDR3 nucleotides read TGTGCCAGCAGGGGCCCAAATCAGCCCCAGCATTTT. This translates into CASRGPNQPQHF.

This chain joins TRBV2 and TRBJ2-3, with TRBD1 matching 11 bases. The ends lost 9 bases at V and 4 bases at J; junction bases unmatched: 6. Per the germline V gene, CDR1 is SNHLY and CDR2 is FYNNEI. The CDR3 is made up of 14 amino acids. The CDR3 loop reads CASLDRGQADTQYF. The CDR3 bases are TGTGCCAGTCTGGACAGGGGGCAAGCAGATACGCAGTATTTT.